The 27 T cell receptor beta chains below all came from one sample that was sequenced in a study of shared T cell receptors in the human thymus. Clones were read by immunoSEQ multiplex PCR, and TCRdb kept only the in-frame ones, dropping some. This sample has more than 550,000 clones, with 75% to 90% found just once. These data also formed part of another study, on human thymus T cells.

Sequenced input: thymocytes. The receptors stem from a girl less than two years old with a congenital heart defect.

This clone was seen a few times. This rearrangement joins TRBV4-3 to TRBJ2-7; 7 positions agree with TRBD1. After removal of 0 bases from V and 0 bases from J, the junction contained 8 bases not matched to a gene. This CDR3 has 17 residues. CDR1 and CDR2 from the germline V gene are LGHNA and YSLEER. CDR3 bases: TGCGCCAGCAGCCAAGAAAGGGACAGTAGAAGCTCCTACGAGCAGTACTTC. Amino acids: CASSQERDSRSSYEQYF.

This clone showed up just a few times. V is TRBV7-9 and J is TRBJ1-2; TRBD1 matches at 7 bases. The CDR3 length is 18 residues. Germline V gene sequence: CDR1 SEHNR, CDR2 FQNEAQ (reference sequence). J was trimmed by 3 bases and V by 1 base; bases with no gene match: 14. CDR3: CASSLVLRMRGRHYGYTF. CDR3 DNA sequence: TGTGCCAGCAGCTTAGTATTGCGGATGAGGGGGCGCCACTATGGCTACACCTTC.

The V call is TRBV4-3, the J call TRBJ2-5; D remains ambiguous. The DNA end lines up better with TRBJ2-7; the J call may be wrong. Per the germline V gene, CDR1 is LGHNA and CDR2 is YSLEER. This CDR3 comprises 14 residues. The CDR3 spells CASSQVSSSYEQYF. As DNA, the CDR3 is TGCGCCAGCAGCCAAGTTTCGAGCTCCTACGAGCAGTACTTC.

The gene calls are TRBV5-4 and TRBJ2-3; 10 bases align to TRBD2. There are 18 residues in the CDR3. Per germline, CDR1 SGHNT and CDR2 YYREEE (reference sequence). V shed 4 bases and J 0 bases; nucleotides not matched to a gene: 11. CDR3 coding DNA: TGTGCCAGCAGCGAAATTAGCGGGGGGCAGCCTAGCACAGATACGCAGTATTTT. Encoded protein: CASSEISGGQPSTDTQYF.

The chain employs TRBV13 and TRBJ1-2, with D unclear. Germline CDR1 reads PRHDT; CDR2 reads FYEKMQ (reference sequence). CDR3 size: 13 residues. The V and J ends lost 5 bases and 2 bases respectively, with 9 bases between them. The CDR3 DNA is TGTGCCAGCAGCCCCCTGAGCAACTATGGCTACACCTTC. Amino acids: CASSPLSNYGYTF.

V usage is TRBV28 and J usage is TRBJ2-7, with D maybe TRBD2 (5 bases). V was trimmed by 3 bases and J by 7 bases, leaving 7 bases between them. This CDR3 is 11 amino acids long. In germline, CDR1 is MDHEN, CDR2 SYDVKM. CDR3 coding DNA: TGTGCCAGCAGTTTTTCGGGGGAGCAGTACTTC. Its translation is CASSFSGEQYF.

The J gene is TRBJ1-1, the V gene TRBV4-2, with TRBD1 identical over 8 bases. Losses at the gene ends were 2 bases for V and 1 base for J; bases not matched to a gene: 18. CDR1 and CDR2 from the germline V gene are LGHNA and YNFKEQ. The CDR3 extends over 20 amino acids. DNA of the CDR3: TGTGCCAGCAGCCAATTGGCGGTGGACAGGCCAGGGGGCCCGAACACTGAAGCTTTCTTT. Its translation: CASSQLAVDRPGGPNTEAFF.

The chain employs TRBV4-3 and TRBJ2-7, with 7 nucleotides matching TRBD1. Germline CDR1 and CDR2: LGHNA and YSLEER. V lost 0 bases to trimming and J lost 3 bases; unmatched junction nucleotides: 14. This CDR3 region has 18 residues. CDR3 DNA sequence: TGCGCCAGCAGCCAAGATCCGAGGCCGAGACAGGGATTCTACGAGCAGTACTTC. Translation gives CASSQDPRPRQGFYEQYF.

The chain combines TRBV6-5 with TRBJ2-3; 10 bases match TRBD2. V trimming: 6 bases; J trimming: 1 base; junction bases outside the gene matches: 4. Looked up from germline, CDR1 is MNHEY and CDR2 is SVGAGI. The CDR3 consists of 15 residues. CDR3 in DNA: TGTGCCAGCAGCCAAGGACTAGCGGGCACAGATACGCAGTATTTT. It specifies CASSQGLAGTDTQYF.

The chain links TRBV7-2 to TRBJ2-4; a weak D match, TRBD2 (6 bases). Trimming took 5 bases from V and 5 from J, leaving 22 bases between them. The length of the CDR3 is 17 residues. Germline V CDR1 and CDR2: SGHTA, FQGNSA. The CDR3 loop is CASSHAPGLEVENIQYF. The CDR3 DNA sequence: TGTGCCAGCAGCCATGCTCCGGGACTTGAAGTCGAAAACATTCAGTACTTC. The whole variable domain, remainder taken from reference TRBV7-2 and TRBJ2-4, is GAGVSQSPSNKVTEKGKDVELRCDPISGHTALYWYRQSLGQGLEFLIYFQGNSAPDKSGLPSDRFSAERTGGSVSTLTIQRTQQEDSAVYLCASSHAPGLEVENIQYFGAGTRLSVL.

This rearrangement joins TRBV7-9 to TRBJ2-7; 12 bases are shared with TRBD1. The length of the CDR3 is 18 residues. Germline V gene data show CDR1 as SEHNR and CDR2 as FQNEAQ (reference sequence). With V trimmed by 1 base and J by 5 bases, 12 bases remained unmatched. CDR3 residues: CASSLVGPSWDRGHEQYF. In DNA form, the CDR3 reads TGTGCCAGCAGCTTAGTAGGCCCTTCCTGGGACAGGGGGCACGAGCAGTACTTC.

This CDR3 is CASSQDTGQLNQPQHF. CDR3 bases: TGCGCCAGCAGCCAAGATACGGGACAGCTAAATCAGCCCCAGCATTTT. V is TRBV4-3 and J is TRBJ1-5; the match to TRBD1 covers 7 bases. Germline CDR1 is LGHNA and CDR2 is YSLEER. This CDR3 contains 16 residues. Unmatched junction bases numbered 6, after V lost 0 bases and J lost 4 bases.

This chain uses TRBV2 with TRBJ2-1; 9 nucleotides align to TRBD2. The germline V gene has CDR1 SNHLY and CDR2 FYNNEI. The junction had 6 bases not matched to a gene; V was cut back by 4 bases and J by 8 bases. The CDR3 has 14 residues. The CDR3, as DNA: TGTGCCAGCAGTGTTGGCGGGGGGGGGTATGAGCAGTTCTTC. Protein: CASSVGGGGYEQFF.

The chain has TRBV5-6 and TRBJ2-2, with a weak D call TRBD1 (5 bases). The length of the CDR3 is 14 residues. CDR1 is SGHDT and CDR2 is YYEEEE in the germline V gene. V dropped 0 bases and J dropped 6 bases, with 9 bases sitting between them. The CDR3 reads CASSLVAGSGELFF. CDR3 nucleotide sequence: TGTGCCAGCAGCTTGGTTGCAGGGTCCGGGGAGCTGTTTTTT.

CDR3 sequence: CASSQDEQGKRDTEAFF. For the CDR3, the DNA is TGCGCCAGCAGCCAAGATGAACAGGGTAAAAGGGACACTGAAGCTTTCTTT. V and J are TRBV4-1 and TRBJ1-1; weak D call: TRBD1 (6 bases). V shed 0 bases and J shed 3 bases, with 17 bases lying between them. CDR1 is MGHRA and CDR2 is YSYEKL in the germline V gene. The CDR3 is made up of 17 amino acids.

This chain connects TRBV28 to TRBJ1-5; 7 nucleotides align to TRBD1. Looked up from germline, CDR1 is MDHEN and CDR2 is SYDVKM. The CDR3 runs 14 residues. V shed 10 bases, J shed 5 bases, and the junction held 11 bases outside the gene matches. CDR3 loop: CATYSRDSHQPQHF. CDR3 nucleotide sequence: TGTGCCACCTATTCCCGGGACAGCCATCAGCCCCAGCATTTT.

The V call is TRBV28, the J call TRBJ1-2; possibly TRBD1 for D (5 bases). The germline V gene encodes CDR1 MDHEN and CDR2 SYDVKM. This CDR3 spans 16 amino acids. Trimming removed 10 bases at V and 7 bases at J, with 28 bases between. The CDR3 protein is CAITRGTQKGAGGYTF. CDR3 DNA sequence: TGTGCCATCACGAGAGGGACTCAAAAGGGAGCGGGTGGCTACACCTTC.

This chain connects TRBV12-5 to TRBJ1-4, with D perhaps TRBD1 (5 bases). V was cut by 10 bases and J by 4 bases, with 13 bases left in between. Germline V gene sequence: CDR1 LGHNT, CDR2 FRNRAP. The CDR3 sequence is 13 residues long. Here the CDR3 DNA reads TGTGCTACCCCGGGACTTCATAATGAAAAACTGTTTTTT. It encodes CATPGLHNEKLFF. Full variable domain (remainder filled in from reference TRBV12-5 and TRBJ1-4): DARVTQTPRHKVTEMGQEVTMRCQPILGHNTVFWYRQTMMQGLELLAYFRNRAPLDDSGMPKDRFSAEMPDATLATLKIQPSEPRDSAVYFCATPGLHNEKLFFGSGTQLSVL.

Comments on this clone: Other DNA sequences within the sample encode an identical CDR3. The CDR3 bases are TGTGCCAGCATCCAGGGTTATAATTCACCCCTCCACTTT. Its translation: CASIQGYNSPLHF. The chain is built from TRBV6-6 and TRBJ1-6; perhaps TRBD1 as D (5 bases). From germline, CDR1 is MNHNY and CDR2 SVGAGI (reference sequence). The CDR3 loop spans 13 amino acids. V was shortened by 7 bases and J by 4 bases, with 8 bases between the two germline ends.

The V and J genes are TRBV7-9 and TRBJ1-2, with 7 positions matching TRBD1. V lost 5 bases, J lost 4 bases, and 7 bases stayed unmatched. The length of the CDR3 is 14 residues. Germline V gene lookup returns CDR1 SEHNR and CDR2 FQNEAQ (reference sequence). The CDR3 here is CASSPAGGGYGYTF. DNA for the CDR3: TGTGCCAGCAGCCCCGCAGGGGGAGGCTATGGCTACACCTTC.

This clone came up a few times. The chain uses TRBV4-3 and TRBJ2-1; D unresolved. The CDR3 has 17 amino acids. Germline values: CDR1 LGHNA, CDR2 YSLEER. V lost 0 bases to trimming and J lost 2 bases, with 14 bases between them. This CDR3 reads CASSQDPSRKPYNEQFF. CDR3 DNA: TGCGCCAGCAGCCAAGATCCTTCGAGGAAACCCTACAATGAGCAGTTCTTC.

The rearrangement uses TRBV6-5 and TRBJ1-6; D perhaps matches TRBD1 (6 bases). Trimming left V 0 bases short and J 9 bases short, with 15 bases between. This CDR3 has 16 amino acids. Germline CDR1 is MNHEY and CDR2 is SVGAGI. DNA for the CDR3: TGTGCCAGCAGTTACTCACAGGGAATAAGTAGTTCACCCCTCCACTTT. Its protein product is CASSYSQGISSSPLHF.

The chain combines TRBV28 with TRBJ1-2, with a possible D match to TRBD1 (6 bases). This CDR3 has 15 amino acids. Germline V gene sequence: CDR1 MDHEN, CDR2 SYDVKM. V lost 3 bases, J lost 5 bases, and 16 bases lay in between. The CDR3, as DNA: TGTGCCAGCAGTTTTCTCTCCGGGACAAAATATGGCTACACCTTC. Translation: CASSFLSGTKYGYTF.

This rearrangement joins TRBV28 to TRBJ1-1, with 7 positions matching TRBD1. The CDR3 contains 12 residues. Germline V gene data show CDR1 as MDHEN and CDR2 as SYDVKM. V shed 7 bases, J shed 8 bases, and the junction held 7 bases outside the gene matches. For the CDR3, the DNA is TGTGCCAGCAACCCTCAACAGGGGGAAGCTTTCTTT. It is translated as CASNPQQGEAFF. Using reference TRBV28 and TRBJ1-1 for the parts outside the CDR3, the full variable domain is DVKVTQSSRYLVKRTGEKVFLECVQDMDHENMFWYRQDPGLGLRLIYFSYDVKMKEKGDIPEGYSVSREKKERFSLILESASTNQTSMYLCASNPQQGEAFFGQGTRLTVV.

V is TRBV9 and J is TRBJ2-1; 7 positions agree with TRBD1. The ends lost 1 base at V and 4 bases at J; junction bases unmatched: 5. The CDR3 runs to 15 residues. In germline, CDR1 is SGDLS, CDR2 YYNGEE. CDR3 DNA: TGTGCCAGCAGCGTAACCCGGGACAGATACAATGAGCAGTTCTTC. Translation gives CASSVTRDRYNEQFF.

The V gene is TRBV6-6, the J gene TRBJ2-7, with D possibly being TRBD2 (5 bases). The germline CDR1 and CDR2 sequences are MNHNY and SVGAGI (reference sequence). The CDR3 extends over 13 amino acids. The V end was cut by 7 bases, the J end by 1 base, with 11 bases between. CDR3 region: CASNRGSSYEQYF. The CDR3 bases are TGTGCCAGCAACCGGGGTAGTTCCTACGAGCAGTACTTC.

CDR3 in amino acids: CASSEFLRVTDTQYF. The DNA of the CDR3 is TGTGCCAGCAGTGAATTTCTGAGAGTCACAGATACGCAGTATTTT. The chain joins TRBV2 to TRBJ2-3; no definite D call. Deletions cut 2 bases from V and 2 bases from J, with 11 bases between. CDR1 SNHLY and CDR2 FYNNEI come from the germline V gene. CDR3 size: 15 residues.